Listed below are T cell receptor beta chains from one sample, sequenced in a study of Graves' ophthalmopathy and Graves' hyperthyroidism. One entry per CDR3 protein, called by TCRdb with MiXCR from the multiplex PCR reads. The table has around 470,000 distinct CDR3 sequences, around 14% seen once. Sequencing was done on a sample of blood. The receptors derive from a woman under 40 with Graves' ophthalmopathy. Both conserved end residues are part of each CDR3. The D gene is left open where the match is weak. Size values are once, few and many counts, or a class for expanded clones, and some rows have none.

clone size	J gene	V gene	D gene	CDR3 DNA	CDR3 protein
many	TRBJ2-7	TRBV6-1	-	TGTGCCAGCACCCTCCGGGCCGTGCGCGAGCAGTACTTC	CASTLRAVREQYF
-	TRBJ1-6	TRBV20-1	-	TGCAGTGCCCCCGAGGGATATAATTCACCCCTCCACTTT	CSAPEGYNSPLHF
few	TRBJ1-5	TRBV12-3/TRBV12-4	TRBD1	TGTGCCAGCAGTTTAAGATTTCTGGGACAGGTTGTTTTGCCCCAGCATTTT	CASSLRFLGQVVLPQHF
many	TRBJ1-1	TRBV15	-	TGTGCCACCAGCACTAACACTGAAGCTTTCTTT	CATSTNTEAFF
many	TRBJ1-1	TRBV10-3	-	TGTGCCATCAGTGACGGGAGGGTCGGTCGAGCTTTCTTT	CAISDGRVGRAFF
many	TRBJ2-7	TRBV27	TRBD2	TGTGCCAGCAGTTTAAGGACTAGCGGGGATTACGAGCAGTACTTC	CASSLRTSGDYEQYF
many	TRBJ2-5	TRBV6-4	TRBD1	TGTGCCAGCAGTCCACAGGGGACCTCAGAGACCCAGTACTTC	CASSPQGTSETQYF
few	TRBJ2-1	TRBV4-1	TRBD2	TGCGCCAGCAGCCCTGGACTAGCTCTCTACAATGAGCAGTTCTTC	CASSPGLALYNEQFF
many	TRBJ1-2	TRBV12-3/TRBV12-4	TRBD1	TGTGCCAGCAGTTTACGGACAGGGGCCTATGGCTACACCTTC	CASSLRTGAYGYTF
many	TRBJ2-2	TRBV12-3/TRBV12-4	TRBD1	TGTGCCAGCAGTTTAAGGACAGGGGGCGGCACCGGGGAGCTGTTTTTT	CASSLRTGGGTGELFF
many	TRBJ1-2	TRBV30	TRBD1	TGTGCCTGGAGTGTCCCGACAGGGGACTATGGCTACACCTTC	CAWSVPTGDYGYTF
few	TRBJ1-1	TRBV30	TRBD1	TGTGCCTGGAAGGGACAGCTCATGAACACTGAAGCTTTCTTT	CAWKGQLMNTEAFF
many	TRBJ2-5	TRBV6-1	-	TGTGCCAGCAGTGCCGGACAGAAAGAGACCCAGTACTTC	CASSAGQKETQYF
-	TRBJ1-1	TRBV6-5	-	TGTGCCAGCAGTTACCGAGGTCTGGGTGAAGCTTTCTTT	CASSYRGLGEAFF
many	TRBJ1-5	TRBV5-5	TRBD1	TGTGCCAGCAGCTGGGGACAGGGCGATCAGCCCCAGCATTTT	CASSWGQGDQPQHF
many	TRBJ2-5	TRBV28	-	TGTGCCAGCGCCCTTCGGGAGACCCAGTACTTC	CASALRETQYF
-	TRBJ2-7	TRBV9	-	TGTGCCAGCAGCGTATCACTGGCGGAGGTTGGCGAGCAGTACTTC	CASSVSLAEVGEQYF
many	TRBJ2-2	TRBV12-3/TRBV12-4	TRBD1	TGTGCCAGCAGTTTTGGGCAGGGGACAGGGGGCACCGGGGAGCTGTTTTTT	CASSFGQGTGGTGELFF
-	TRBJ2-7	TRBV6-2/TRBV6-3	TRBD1	TGTGCCAGCAGTTCCGACAGGGGCTACTCCTACGAGCAGTACTTC	CASSSDRGYSYEQYF
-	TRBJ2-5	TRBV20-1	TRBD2	TGCAGTGCTATCGGAGCGGGAGGGCGGGAGACCCAGTACTTC	CSAIGAGGRETQYF
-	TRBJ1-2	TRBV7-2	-	TGTGCCAGCAGCGGATTCAGGGGAGACTATGGCTACACCTTC	CASSGFRGDYGYTF
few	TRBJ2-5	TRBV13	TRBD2	TGTGCCAGCAGCTTAGGGACTAGCGGGAATATAGGAGAGACCCAGTACTTC	CASSLGTSGNIGETQYF
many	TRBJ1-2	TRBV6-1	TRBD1	TGTGCCAGCGAGGCCGGGACAGGGGGTTATGGCTACACCTTC	CASEAGTGGYGYTF
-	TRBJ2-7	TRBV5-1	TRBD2	TGCGCCAGCAGCTATTCCGCGGGAGTCTCCTACGAGCAGTACTTC	CASSYSAGVSYEQYF
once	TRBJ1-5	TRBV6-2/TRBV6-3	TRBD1	TGTGCCAGCAGACATGGACAGGGAGGTCAGCCCCAGCATTTT	CASRHGQGGQPQHF
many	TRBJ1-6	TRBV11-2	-	TGTGCCAGCAGCCCAAGCCGCACAGGGCCTTATTCACCCCTCCACTTT	CASSPSRTGPYSPLHF
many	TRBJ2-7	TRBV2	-	TGTGCCAGCAGTGAACCCACCTCTCGGGAGCAGTACTTC	CASSEPTSREQYF
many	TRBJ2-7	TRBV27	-	TGTGCCAGCAGGGGACTCGAAAACTACGAGCAGTACTTC	CASRGLENYEQYF
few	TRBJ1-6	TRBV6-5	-	TGTGCCAGCAGGGCTCTATGGGGTTCACCCCTCCACTTT	CASRALWGSPLHF
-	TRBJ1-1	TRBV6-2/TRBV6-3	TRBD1	TGTGCCAGCAGCCATCCGAGGTTCCGGGACAGGGGCACTGAAGCTTTCTTT	CASSHPRFRDRGTEAFF
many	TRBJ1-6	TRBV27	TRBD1	TGTGCCAGCAGTTTATCGTCGGGACAGGGTATAGACTCCTATAATTCACCCCTCCACTTT	CASSLSSGQGIDSYNSPLHF
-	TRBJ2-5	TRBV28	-	TGTGCCAGCAGTTTCGCGAGGATGACAGACCAAGAGACCCAGTACTTC	CASSFARMTDQETQYF
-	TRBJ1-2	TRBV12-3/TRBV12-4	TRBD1	TGTGCCAGCAGTTTCCGGGGCACCGGGACAGGGGGCAGTAAGGGCTATGGCTACACCTTC	CASSFRGTGTGGSKGYGYTF
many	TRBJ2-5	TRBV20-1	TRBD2	TGCAGTGCTAGATGGGCGGGAGTAGAGACCCAGTACTTC	CSARWAGVETQYF
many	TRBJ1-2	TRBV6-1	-	TGTGCCAGCCGAGGACCTTCCTTTGAGGGTGGCTACACCTTC	CASRGPSFEGGYTF
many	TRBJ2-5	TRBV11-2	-	TGTGCCAGCAGCTTAGGCCACGCTAGGACCCAGTACTTC	CASSLGHARTQYF
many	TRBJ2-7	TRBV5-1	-	TGCGCCAGCAGCTTGGAGTCAGTCGAGCAGTACTTC	CASSLESVEQYF
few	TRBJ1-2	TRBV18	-	TGTGCCAGCTCACCAGGCTCGGAAGGGAGATATGGCTACACCTTC	CASSPGSEGRYGYTF
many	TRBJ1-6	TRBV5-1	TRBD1	TGCGCCAGCAGCTTGGCCGGACAGGGGCGCTCACCCCTCCACTTT	CASSLAGQGRSPLHF
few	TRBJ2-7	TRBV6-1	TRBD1	TGTGCCAGCGGGGCAGGGGGCGCCTACGGCGAGCAGTACTTC	CASGAGGAYGEQYF
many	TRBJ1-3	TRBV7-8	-	TGTGCCAGCAGCTTACCGGCAGGGGGAAACACCATATATTTT	CASSLPAGGNTIYF
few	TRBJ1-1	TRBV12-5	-	TGTGCTAGTGGTTTGGTAAGTAAAGCGACTGGCGAAGCTTTCTTT	CASGLVSKATGEAFF
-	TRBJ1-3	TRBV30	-	TGTGCCTGGAGTGTACTTGGCTCTGGAAACACCATATATTTT	CAWSVLGSGNTIYF
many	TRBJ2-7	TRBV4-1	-	TGCGCCAGCAGCCCTCGACGGGAGAGCGAGCAGTACTTC	CASSPRRESEQYF
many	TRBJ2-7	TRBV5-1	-	TGCGCCAGCAGCTCGGGGACACATGAGGAGCAGTACTTC	CASSSGTHEEQYF
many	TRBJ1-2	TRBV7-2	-	TGTGCCAGCAGCTTACACCAGGGTATGAGGGGCTACACCTTC	CASSLHQGMRGYTF
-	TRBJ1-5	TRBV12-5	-	TGTGCTAGTGGTGGAGGGACACCGGAAGGTATAAGGCGAAATCAGCCCCAGCATTTT	CASGGGTPEGIRRNQPQHF
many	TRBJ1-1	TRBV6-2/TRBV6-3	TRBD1	TGTGCCAGCAGTGTAAACAGGGGGAAGAACACTGAAGCTTTCTTT	CASSVNRGKNTEAFF
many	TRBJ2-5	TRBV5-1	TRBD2	TGCGCCAGCAGCTTGGACCGGGAGGGGGAGACCCAGTACTTC	CASSLDREGETQYF
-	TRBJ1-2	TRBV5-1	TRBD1	TGCGCCAGCAGCTCGGGACAGTTCGTCTATGGCTACACCTTC	CASSSGQFVYGYTF
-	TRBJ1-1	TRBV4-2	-	TGTGCCAGCAGCCGCCAAATCCAGAACACTGAAGCTTTCTTT	CASSRQIQNTEAFF
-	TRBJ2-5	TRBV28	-	TGTGCCAGCGGGAACGGAGGTGGTCCAGAGACCCAGTACTTC	CASGNGGGPETQYF
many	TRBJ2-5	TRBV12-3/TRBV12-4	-	TGTGCCAGCAGTTTTGACGGGGGTAGCGGGACCCAGTACTTC	CASSFDGGSGTQYF
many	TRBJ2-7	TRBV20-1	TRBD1	TGCAGTGCTAGCAAGACAGGGACGGAGCAGTACTTC	CSASKTGTEQYF
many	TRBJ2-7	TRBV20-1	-	TGCAGTGCTAGTGGGGGGCCCCCCTACGAGCAGTACTTC	CSASGGPPYEQYF
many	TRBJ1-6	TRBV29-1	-	TGCAGCGCCAAAGCGGGGGTAAATTCACCCCTCCACTTT	CSAKAGVNSPLHF
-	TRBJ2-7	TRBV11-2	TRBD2	TGTGCCAGCAGCCCCCGGGGACTAGCGGGGACTATCTACGAGCAGTACTTC	CASSPRGLAGTIYEQYF
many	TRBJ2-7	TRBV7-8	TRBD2	TGTGCCAGCAGCTTAGTTCTAGCGGGAGCCGAGCAGTACTTC	CASSLVLAGAEQYF
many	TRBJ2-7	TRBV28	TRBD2	TGTGCCAGCAGTCTTACCCTGACTAGCGGCTACGAGCAGTACTTC	CASSLTLTSGYEQYF
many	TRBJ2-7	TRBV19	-	TGTGCCAGTAGTACCCCGGGGACCTACTACGAGCAGTACTTC	CASSTPGTYYEQYF